Sequencing of this TCR beta chain was carried out in a study of regulatory T cells in long-lasting Graves disease (dated by TCRdb to the early 2020s). The study in broad terms: Patients with newly diagnosed Graves' disease had been on antithyroid drugs for under 3 months. A total of roughly 35 samples were covered by TCR sequencing, comprising around 13 persistent and around 20 newly diagnosed Graves' disease patients. Peripheral blood TCR sequencing and RNA sequencing compared persistent Graves' disease patients with newly diagnosed Graves' disease patients. The study was registered as a clinical trial and conducted in China.

Results and caveats for the whole study, not just this receptor: As a limitation, the authors acknowledged that the small sample size may reduce accuracy. The study examined only peripheral blood because the primary lesion, thyroid tissue, could not be accessed. Preferential use of TRBV28, TRBJ1-2 and TRBJ2-5 was observed in persistent disease, whereas TRBV20-1 and TRBJ2-1 were favored in newly diagnosed disease. Sequencing and analysis were limited to the TCR beta chain. More public clonotypes were shared among persistent patients (2,741) than among newly diagnosed patients (approximately 1,000). Persistent Graves' disease patients showed lower TCR Shannon entropy and fewer highly expanded clones than newly diagnosed patients, suggesting clonal expansion.

From the cysteine up to the phenylalanine, the CDR3 has a length of 15 residues. Only the CDR3 part of the read is kept: 45 bases, read in frame from the first base. Trimming removed 1 base from V and 4 bases from J; the gene matches leave 3 bases unexplained. Sequences SGHRS (CDR1) and YFSETQ (CDR2) are obtained from the germline V gene. Explained via the paper, the time point label denotes: newly diagnosed GD, antithyroid drugs for less than 3 months. For both TCR sequencing and RNA sequencing, RNA was extracted from PBMCs using TRIzol. The diagnosis of Graves' disease was made according to American Thyroid Association guidelines. Recruitment of patients was carried out at an endocrinology department in Xi'an, China. Each patient gave approximately 10 milliliters of peripheral blood, collected in an EDTA anticoagulant tube. Ficoll Paque Plus density gradient separation was used to isolate PBMCs, and no additional T cell sorting was done. An Agilent 2100 Bioanalyzer and agarose gel were used to assess RNA quality, and a NanoDrop 2000 was used to measure RNA concentration.

The library was obtained by multiplex PCR. The sequencer was an Illumina HiSeq 4000. TCR beta libraries were built with iRepertoire HTBI primers and Arm-PCR amplification of CDR3 regions. Before sequencing, the PCR products went through gel purification. Per the source publication's procedure: Across samples, about 63 TRBV and 12 to 15 TRBJ segments were identified and used for gene usage analysis of CDR3 amino acid clonotypes. COPE and FqMerger were used to merge the filtered high-quality paired reads into contigs. BLAST was used to align contigs to IMGT TRBV, TRBD and TRBJ reference genes, with CDR3 defined following IMGT. Clonotypes above 0.1% frequency were classified as highly expanded clones. Repertoire diversity was measured by Shannon entropy, and V-J evenness by the Gini coefficient. Clonotypes shared by more than one individual were considered public. The public reads were run again by TCRdb, first through fastp at Q25 and then through MiXCR, and only productive beta chains were kept. For every CDR3 protein sequence, its rows merge into one entry that carries the most common genes and DNA. The authors' filters were not applied to this entry. This sample holds 500,000 or so distinct CDR3 sequences; about 15% were observed only once. Approximately 15% of the sample rests with the top ten.

Remarks on this clonotype: Its recognized antigen is unknown. No much larger clonotype is one base removed from it; base qualities were not supplied.

The same sample was also studied in work on T cells in Graves' hyperthyroidism and ophthalmopathy. Per the second study: Stable Graves' hyperthyroidism was defined as no progression to ophthalmopathy during 18 months of follow-up. The hyperthyroidism patients were between 18 and 65 years old and newly diagnosed, with a disease duration of less than 2 months. The study excluded patients with uncontrolled infections, other autoimmune diseases, pregnancy or lactation. Clinical symptoms, serum thyroxine and TRAb, thyroid ultrasound, and orbital computed tomography formed the basis for the diagnoses. The TCR CDR3 was subjected to a first round of RT-PCR using the HTBI primer set and the Qiagen OneStep RT-PCR kit. Most expanded thyroid clonotypes (frequency above 0.001) were also detected in blood, a finding suggesting that blood repertoires may reflect thyroid immune responses. Ophthalmopathy was separated from stable hyperthyroidism by a 13 V-J signature model, with approximately 86% sensitivity and approximately 81% specificity obtained in cross-validation and 80%/75% obtained in testing. During validation, the model predicted progression to ophthalmopathy a median of roughly 7.1 months ahead of onset, with just under 71% sensitivity and around 72% specificity. TCR V-J signatures able to tell the groups apart were searched for in a discovery cohort of approximately 95 patients, of whom over 40 had Graves' ophthalmopathy and under 65 had stable Graves' hyperthyroidism. Whether ophthalmopathy could be predicted prospectively was tested in an independent validation cohort made up of roughly 19 hyperthyroidism patients plus 17 patients who later progressed to ophthalmopathy. The roughly 91 discovery patients were randomly divided into training and test sets at a 7:3 ratio. In addition, the study compared T-cell repertoires in thyroid tissue and in blood from five or six Graves' hyperthyroidism patients. Following sampling, methimazole starting at 30 mg daily was given to hyperthyroidism patients, and high-dose intravenous methylprednisolone was given to ophthalmopathy patients. A second multiplex PCR round built the libraries, followed by size selection and purification. Sequencing of the libraries was done on an Illumina HiSeq2000 using paired-end 100 bp reads. SOAPnuke was used to process the raw data, throwing out any read that contained adapters or uncalled bases, had a mean Phred below 15, or lacked an exact constant-primer or identifier match. COPE v1.2.5 was used to merge high-quality paired reads, and clonotypes were defined as unique nucleotide sequences. MiTCR v1.1 was used to align the clonotypes against IMGT TRBV, TRBD and TRBJ reference segments. Only V-J combinations with frequency above 0.0001, covering about 99% of repertoires, were analysed. The TCS score was defined as the ratio of F50 (clonal expansion) to E x V (chaos), calculated using BLOSUM62-based TCRdist between CDR3 peptides within each V-J. Welch's t-statistics and random forest reduced approximately 520 V-J features to 13, which were used in a naive Bayes classifier (R e1071). Sample size was not statistically predetermined, and blinding of investigators to group allocation was not performed. The paper reports TCR Vbeta CDR3 sequencing of more than 120 peripheral blood samples: fewer than 50 ophthalmopathy, about 75 hyperthyroidism and 17 progressor patients.

The receptor's source is a woman in her forties or fifties with Graves disease. Donor details come from another sample of the same person, matched by shared clones. This receptor chain uses TRBV5-1 and TRBJ2-3, with 10 bases aligning to TRBD1. The source was peripheral blood mononuclear cells (PBMCs), collected at new diagnosis, from a patient treated with antithyroid drugs. Here the CDR3 is given as CASSLSTGGPDTQYF. The nucleotides read TGCGCCAGCAGCTTGTCGACAGGGGGCCCAGATACGCAGTATTTT.